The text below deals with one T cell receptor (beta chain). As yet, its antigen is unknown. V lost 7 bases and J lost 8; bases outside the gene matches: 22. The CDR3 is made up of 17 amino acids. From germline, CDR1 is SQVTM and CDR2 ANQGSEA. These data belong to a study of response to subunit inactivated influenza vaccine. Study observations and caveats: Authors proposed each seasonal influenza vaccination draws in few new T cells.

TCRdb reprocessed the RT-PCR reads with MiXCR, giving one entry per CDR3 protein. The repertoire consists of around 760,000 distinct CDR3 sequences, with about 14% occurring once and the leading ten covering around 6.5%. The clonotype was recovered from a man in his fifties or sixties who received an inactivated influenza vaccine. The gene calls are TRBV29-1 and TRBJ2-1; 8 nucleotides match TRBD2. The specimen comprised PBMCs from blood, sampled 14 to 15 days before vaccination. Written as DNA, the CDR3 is TGCAGCGCCCACCCTATTACCGGGAGGGCGGGAAGAGATGAGCAGTTCTTC. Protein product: CSAHPITGRAGRDEQFF.